Presented here are 14 T cell receptor beta chains from one specimen sequenced in a study of T-cell reconstitution after alpha-beta-depleted transplantation in children (dated by TCRdb to about 2016). Receptors were amplified or captured by PCR. Sequencing relied on an Illumina HiSeq 2500. To normalize quantification of the TCRbeta repertoire, the TCR libraries were built with molecular barcoding that relied on unique molecular identifiers. The raw public data were reprocessed by TCRdb itself: fastp quality trimming at Q25, MiXCR clonotype calling, in-frame beta chains only. Records with the same CDR3 protein are collapsed into one entry carrying the most frequent genes and DNA. This sample lists tens of thousands of distinct CDR3 sequences; roughly a sixth were detected once. The ten largest clones add up to 20% of the sample. What the treatment or condition label conveys for this sample: allogeneic hematopoietic cell transplantation with graft depleted of TCRalphabeta T cells and CD19 B cells.

This material consisted of PBMCs, mostly from graft donor cells, taken 180 days after TCRalphabeta/CD19-depleted stem cell transplant. The origin of the receptors is a male patient between 2 and 10 years old who had a stem cell transplant for acute lymphoblastic leukemia, so the T cells may come from the graft donor.

The rearrangement links TRBV12-3 or TRBV12-4 to TRBJ2-2; a possible D gene is TRBD2 (6 bases). This CDR3 spans 18 amino acids. The V gene lost 1 base and the J gene lost 3 bases, with 18 bases spanning the gap. CDR3 in amino acids: CASSLGARGLQHTGELFF. The DNA for the CDR3 is TGTGCCAGCAGTTTAGGAGCCCGGGGACTCCAGCACACCGGGGAGCTGTTTTTT.

CDR3 nucleotide sequence: TGTGCCACCTGGGAATCCGGGGAGCTGTTTTTT. This gives the protein CATWESGELFF. This chain joins TRBV24-1 and TRBJ2-2; no firm D call. The V and J ends lost 9 bases and 6 bases respectively, with 7 bases between them. Germline V CDR1 and CDR2: KGHDR, SFDVKD. The CDR3 is made up of 11 amino acids.

This clonotype was detected a few times. The V gene is TRBV12-3 or TRBV12-4, the J gene TRBJ1-1; D is uncertain. Trimming left V 2 bases short and J 0 bases short, with 16 bases between. The CDR3 has 17 amino acids. As DNA, the CDR3 is TGTGCCAGCAGTTTAAACTCACGAGCGAGATTGAACACTGAAGCTTTCTTT. This sequence encodes CASSLNSRARLNTEAFF.

In its sample, this clonotype was seen a few times. This rearrangement joins TRBV5-1 to TRBJ2-1; the match to TRBD1 covers 7 bases. The germline gives CDR1 SGHRS, CDR2 YFSETQ. The CDR3 sequence is 12 residues long. V shed 4 bases, J shed 10 bases, and the junction held 5 bases outside the gene matches. The CDR3 DNA reads as TGCGCCAGCAGCGGGGACAGCCCGGAGCAGTTCTTC. Protein: CASSGDSPEQFF.

The chain has TRBV20-1 and TRBJ1-1, with D uncertain. Trimming removed 4 bases at V and 0 bases at J, with 12 bases between. This CDR3 region has 14 residues. CDR1 and CDR2 from the germline V gene are DFQATT and SNEGSKA (reference sequence). The CDR3 DNA follows: TGCAGTGCTATTCTAACAGAGATGAACACTGAAGCTTTCTTT. This codes for CSAILTEMNTEAFF.

In this sample, this clonotype turned up many times. The rearrangement joins TRBV3-1 to TRBJ1-4; TRBD1 aligns across 7 bases. The J segment lost 8 bases and the V segment lost 5 bases, leaving 8 bases of the junction unmatched. CDR3 size: 14 residues. Germline CDR1 and CDR2: LGHDT and YNNKEL (reference sequence). CDR3 DNA: TGTGCCAGCAGCTCGGGAGGGGGACAGGAAAAACTGTTTTTT. This sequence encodes CASSSGGGQEKLFF.

This clonotype has ten or more counts. This sequence joins TRBV11-3 and TRBJ2-1, with 7 bases matching TRBD1. Trimming at V came to 5 bases and at J to 8 bases, leaving 3 bases not matched to a gene. The CDR3 has 12 amino acids. Germline values: CDR1 SGHNT, CDR2 YENEEA. The CDR3 loop is CASSRDRDEQFF. The CDR3 region has the DNA TGTGCCAGCAGCCGAGACAGGGATGAGCAGTTCTTC.

This clonotype was seen ten or more times. The chain is built from TRBV7-8 and TRBJ2-1, with D possibly being TRBD2 (5 bases). The germline CDR1 and CDR2 sequences are SGHVS and FQNEAQ. The CDR3 consists of 15 residues. The ends were cut back, 0 bases at V and 4 bases at J, with 10 bases in the middle. The CDR3 DNA reads as TGTGCCAGCAGCTTAGCCGGGGTACTATACAATGAGCAGTTCTTC. Its translation is CASSLAGVLYNEQFF.

This clonotype was seen repeatedly, ten times or more. V is TRBV12-3 or TRBV12-4 and J is TRBJ2-7, with 8 bases that match TRBD2. Unmatched junction bases numbered 9, after V lost 3 bases and J lost 2 bases. The CDR3 sequence is 16 residues long. The CDR3 bases are TGTGCCAGCAGTTTGTCGAGCGGGGGCCCTACCTACGAGCAGTACTTC. Amino acids: CASSLSSGGPTYEQYF.

DNA of the CDR3: TGTGCCAGCAGCTTTCTGGGGGCCGGGGAGCAGTACTTC. It encodes CASSFLGAGEQYF. The chain employs TRBV7-9 and TRBJ2-7; perhaps TRBD1 as D (6 bases). The CDR3 sequence is 13 residues long. The germline V and J ends were trimmed by 3 bases and 7 bases, with 13 bases remaining between them. Germline V gene sequence: CDR1 SEHNR, CDR2 FQNEAQ (reference sequence). Together with reference TRBV7-9 and TRBJ2-7, the CDR3 gives the full variable domain: DTGVSQNPRHKITKRGQNVTFRCDPISEHNRLYWYRQTLGQGPEFLTYFQNEAQLEKSRLLSDRFSAERPKGSFSTLEIQRTEQGDSAMYLCASSFLGAGEQYFGPGTRLTVT.

Only a few counts were recorded for this clonotype. The V call is TRBV30, the J call TRBJ2-7, with unresolved D. Trimming took off 2 bases at V and 3 bases at J, with 11 bases between the two ends. Germline V CDR1 and CDR2: GTSNPN, SVGIG (reference sequence). The CDR3 is 13 residues long. In nucleotides, the CDR3 is TGTGCCTGGAGTCATGGCAGAAACTACGAGCAGTACTTC. Residues: CAWSHGRNYEQYF.

J is TRBJ2-1 and V is TRBV12-3 or TRBV12-4; possibly TRBD2 for D (6 bases). With 7 bases removed from V and 2 bases from J, the gap between germline ends came to 18 bases. The CDR3 runs to 16 residues. The CDR3 bases are TGTGCCAGCACCTTGGGACTTATCACCGCCTACAATGAGCAGTTCTTC. It is translated as CASTLGLITAYNEQFF.

The chain joins TRBV5-6 to TRBJ2-7; D is uncertain. Trimming took off 3 bases at V and 5 bases at J, with 12 bases between the two ends. Germline CDR1 and CDR2: SGHDT and YYEEEE. The CDR3 has 13 amino acids. CDR3 DNA: TGTGCCAGCAGCTCACGCCGGACCAACGAGCAGTACTTC. Protein: CASSSRRTNEQYF.

The chain links TRBV2 to TRBJ2-1; TRBD2 matches at 10 bases. The CDR3 totals 13 residues. V gave up 8 bases and J gave up 8 bases; unmatched junction bases: 6. Germline values: CDR1 SNHLY, CDR2 FYNNEI. DNA for the CDR3: TGTGCCAGCCCGGGACTAGCGAGTTATGAGCAGTTCTTC. It translates to CASPGLASYEQFF.